This T cell receptor beta chain emerged from a study of CD8 T cells in ankylosing spondylitis. Library preparation for TCR beta used quantitative 5'-RACE with molecular barcodes. TCRdb re-called the 5' RACE reads through MiXCR, storing one row per CDR3 protein. Of around 160,000 distinct CDR3 sequences detected, around 10% appear once; the ten largest clones hold 29%. General study results and limits: Disease-linked clones were reportedly significantly enriched in matched ankylosing spondylitis synovial fluid. Apparently characteristic of ankylosing spondylitis blood was a TCR beta motif (eight highly homologous variants). Disease-linked clones were CD8+ and relatively rare in peripheral blood.

This clonotype was observed many times. Its antigen is unknown. This CDR3 is 17 amino acids long. The V gene lost 1 base and the J gene lost 4 bases, with 19 bases spanning the gap. Sample: blood, either unsorted or a sorted T cell fraction (not recorded which). The receptor's source is a male donor with ankylosing spondylitis or in good health (not recorded which). The chain recombines TRBV12-3 or TRBV12-4 with TRBJ1-2; D perhaps matches TRBD1 (5 bases). The CDR3 reads CASSLGGADLLLYGYTF. Here the CDR3 DNA reads TGTGCCAGCAGTTTAGGGGGCGCCGACCTCCTCCTCTATGGCTACACCTTC.